The 26 T cell receptor beta chains below come from one sample, sequenced in a study of Ad26.COV2.S vaccination and SARS-CoV-2 variants. Sequenced by immunoSEQ multiplex PCR; TCRdb stores in-frame clones only, minus some. The table records 300,000 to 450,000 clones, about 91% of them present only once. The material was peripheral blood, obtained after recovery from COVID-19. These receptors all stem from a human donor who had recovered from COVID-19.

The chain couples TRBV29-1 to TRBJ1-4, with a possible D match to TRBD1 (5 bases). Germline lookup yields CDR1 SQVTM and CDR2 ANQGSEA. This CDR3 spans 14 amino acids. The germline V and J ends were trimmed by 7 bases and 6 bases, with 18 bases remaining between them. CDR3 protein: CSARRWGLDEKLFF. The CDR3 DNA sequence: TGCAGCGCCCGAAGATGGGGACTCGATGAAAAACTGTTTTTT.

The chain carries TRBV28 and TRBJ1-2, with TRBD1 identical over 7 bases. CDR3 length: 15 residues. The ends lost 4 bases at V and 2 bases at J; junction bases unmatched: 7. Germline values: CDR1 MDHEN, CDR2 SYDVKM. The CDR3 DNA is TGTGCCAGCAGTTCCCCAGGGGGTAACAACTATGGCTACACCTTC. It codes for CASSSPGGNNYGYTF.

This chain links TRBV23-1 with TRBJ1-3; no reliable D call. TRBV23-1 counts as an open reading frame of uncertain function. The CDR3 has 13 amino acids. The V end lost 3 bases, the J end lost 0 bases, and 3 bases lay between the germline ends. CDR3 sequence (DNA): TGCGCCAGCAGTCATCCCTCTGGAAACACCATATATTTT. Amino acids: CASSHPSGNTIYF.

V is TRBV10-3 and J is TRBJ1-6; D is perhaps TRBD1 (5 bases). Germline-derived CDR1 and CDR2 are ENHRY and SYGVKD. This CDR3 region has 15 residues. V lost 0 bases and J lost 9, with 12 bases in between. The CDR3 bases are TGTGCCATCAGTGAGTCCGGGACCCAGGGTTCACCCCTCCACTTT. Its translation: CAISESGTQGSPLHF.

The chain employs TRBV7-9 and TRBJ1-4; possibly TRBD1 for D (6 bases). Germline lookup yields CDR1 SEHNR and CDR2 FQNEAQ (reference sequence). The V end lost 0 bases, the J end lost 6 bases, and 14 bases lay between the germline ends. CDR3 length: 16 amino acids. The CDR3 reads CASSLARGQGYEKLFF. CDR3 coding DNA: TGTGCCAGCAGCTTAGCTCGGGGGCAAGGCTATGAAAAACTGTTTTTT.

The J gene is TRBJ2-5, the V gene TRBV6-2 or TRBV6-3, with 8 nucleotides matching TRBD2. The V segment lost 4 bases and the J segment 5 bases; nucleotides outside the gene matches: 6. This CDR3 region has 14 residues. CDR1 and CDR2 from the germline V gene are MNHEY and SVGEGT. Here the CDR3 reads CASSSGGPGETQYF. The CDR3 DNA sequence: TGTGCCAGCAGTTCGGGGGGGCCAGGGGAGACCCAGTACTTC.

The V and J genes are TRBV7-9 and TRBJ2-5; the D is unclear. This CDR3 is built from 11 residues. The germline V and J ends were trimmed by 5 bases and 2 bases, with 3 bases remaining between them. Germline V gene sequence: CDR1 SEHNR, CDR2 FQNEAQ (reference sequence). DNA of the CDR3: TGTGCCAGCAGCCTTCAAGAGACCCAGTACTTC. Its protein product is CASSLQETQYF. The variable domain in full, with the rest retrieved from reference TRBV7-9 and TRBJ2-5, is DTGVSQNPRHKITKRGQNVTFRCDPISEHNRLYWYRQTLGQGPEFLTYFQNEAQLEKSRLLSDRFSAERPKGSFSTLEIQRTEQGDSAMYLCASSLQETQYFGPGTRLLVL.

The chain couples TRBV3-1 (or the pseudogene TRBV3-2) to TRBJ1-1; D remains ambiguous. The CDR3 has 14 amino acids. With 1 base removed from V and 5 bases from J, the gap between germline ends came to 11 bases. Per the germline V gene, CDR1 is LGHDT and CDR2 is YNNKEL (reference sequence). The CDR3 DNA follows: TGTGCCAGCAGCCAAGGAGGTAGAGGAACTGAAGCTTTCTTT. This sequence encodes CASSQGGRGTEAFF.

The chain employs TRBV9 and TRBJ1-5; perhaps TRBD1 as D (6 bases). Trimming took 4 bases from V and 5 from J, leaving 13 bases between them. Looked up from germline, CDR1 is SGDLS and CDR2 is YYNGEE. This CDR3 contains 14 residues. The CDR3 protein is CASSQRDTHQPQHF. The DNA of the CDR3 is TGTGCCAGCAGCCAAAGGGACACCCATCAGCCCCAGCATTTT.

This chain connects TRBV6-2 or TRBV6-3 to TRBJ2-5; D is unclear. The CDR3 extends over 16 amino acids. V was trimmed by 4 bases and J by 5 bases, leaving 20 bases between them. Germline V gene sequence: CDR1 MNHEY, CDR2 SVGEGT. The CDR3 DNA reads as TGTGCCAGCAGTTCCTCCACACCAGAGGTGTGGGAGACCCAGTACTTC. It codes for CASSSSTPEVWETQYF.

V usage is TRBV27 and J usage is TRBJ2-1; TRBD1 or TRBD2 may be the D gene (5 bases each). V gave up 5 bases and J gave up 0 bases, with 14 bases separating them. The CDR3 length is 16 residues. Germline V gives CDR1 MNHEY, CDR2 SMNVEV (reference sequence). The CDR3 DNA follows: TGTGCCAGCAGTCAACGACAGCGGAGCTCCTACAATGAGCAGTTCTTC. It yields the protein CASSQRQRSSYNEQFF.

The table lists this clone with a count of one. Here the CDR3 reads CASSSQTVGELFF. The CDR3 coding sequence is TGTGCCAGCAGCTCACAGACGGTCGGGGAGCTGTTTTTT. The chain employs TRBV13 and TRBJ2-2; D call uncertain. CDR3 size: 13 residues. In germline, CDR1 is PRHDT, CDR2 FYEKMQ (reference sequence). V dropped 4 bases and J dropped 7 bases, with 10 bases sitting between them.

CDR3 coding DNA: TGTGCCAGCAGTTACTCGCAGCTCATGAACACTGAAGCTTTCTTT. This encodes CASSYSQLMNTEAFF. The chain joins TRBV6-5 to TRBJ1-1; D uncertain. Trimming shortened V by 0 bases and J by 0 bases, and 8 bases separated the two germline ends. There are 15 residues in the CDR3. Germline lookup yields CDR1 MNHEY and CDR2 SVGAGI.

The chain links TRBV6-5 to TRBJ2-3; possibly TRBD1 for D (6 bases). This CDR3 contains 15 residues. Per the germline V gene, CDR1 is MNHEY and CDR2 is SVGAGI. Deletions cut 0 bases from V and 3 bases from J, with 10 bases between. The CDR3 DNA follows: TGTGCCAGCAGTTACTCGAACCAGGGGACAGATACGCAGTATTTT. This codes for CASSYSNQGTDTQYF.

This clone was seen a single time. The chain joins TRBV6-5 to TRBJ1-1, with a weak D call TRBD1 (5 bases). The CDR3 is 13 residues long. CDR1 MNHEY and CDR2 SVGAGI come from the germline V gene. The V gene lost 8 bases and the J gene lost 4 bases, with 14 bases spanning the gap. CDR3 in amino acids: CASPPGGTTEAFF. Here the CDR3 DNA reads TGTGCCAGCCCTCCGGGGGGAACCACTGAAGCTTTCTTT.

V and J are TRBV5-4 and TRBJ2-7, with 11 nucleotides matching TRBD2. The CDR3 is 16 amino acids. V trimming: 6 bases; J trimming: 3 bases; junction bases outside the gene matches: 11. The germline V gene encodes CDR1 SGHNT and CDR2 YYREEE (reference sequence). DNA of the CDR3: TGTGCCAGCATGCTTGGGGGGACTAGCGGTTTCTACGAGCAGTACTTC. Its protein product is CASMLGGTSGFYEQYF.

The chain combines TRBV7-2 with TRBJ1-5; 8 nucleotides match TRBD1. The CDR3 spans 16 residues. The V and J ends lost 5 bases and 6 bases, in that order; junction bases with no gene match: 12. Germline V CDR1 and CDR2: SGHTA, FQGNSA. CDR3 sequence (DNA): TGTGCCAGCAGCCCAAGCGACAGGGGCTTTCCTCAGCCCCAGCATTTT. It is translated as CASSPSDRGFPQPQHF.

The DNA for the CDR3 is TGTGCCAGCAGTTACTCGACGAACACTGAAGCTTTCTTT. Translated: CASSYSTNTEAFF. The chain couples TRBV6-6 to TRBJ1-1; D gene uncertain. The V gene's germline CDR1 is MNHNY and CDR2 SVGAGI (reference sequence). The CDR3 extends over 13 amino acids. The V end was cut by 0 bases, the J end by 1 base, with 3 bases between.

This rearrangement joins TRBV5-1 to TRBJ1-1, with D tentatively TRBD1 (6 bases). The V end lost 6 bases, the J end lost 3 bases, and 12 bases lay between the germline ends. The CDR3 has 13 residues. The germline gives CDR1 SGHRS, CDR2 YFSETQ. The CDR3 sequence: CASTGGSDTEAFF. CDR3 nucleotides: TGCGCCAGCACGGGGGGCAGTGACACTGAAGCTTTCTTT. Based on the CDR3 plus reference TRBV5-1 and TRBJ1-1, the full variable domain is KAGVTQTPRYLIKTRGQQVTLSCSPISGHRSVSWYQQTPGQGLQFLFEYFSETQRNKGNFPGRFSGRQFSNSRSEMNVSTLELGDSALYLCASTGGSDTEAFFGQGTRLTVV.

The chain combines TRBV27 with TRBJ1-2; no firm D call. Germline V CDR1 and CDR2: MNHEY, SMNVEV (reference sequence). V shed 4 bases and J shed 2 bases, with 8 bases lying between them. The CDR3 contains 13 residues. This chain's CDR3 is CASSSARNYGYTF. CDR3 nucleotide sequence: TGTGCCAGCAGTTCCGCCAGAAACTATGGCTACACCTTC.

V and J are TRBV9 and TRBJ1-2; D uncertain. The germline V and J ends were trimmed by 3 bases and 8 bases, with 11 bases remaining between them. Germline V lookup: CDR1 SGDLS, CDR2 YYNGEE. This CDR3 has 12 residues. DNA for the CDR3: TGTGCCAGCAGCGCCGATAGGAACGGCTACACCTTC. Protein sequence: CASSADRNGYTF.

V gene TRBV6-5 combines with J gene TRBJ1-4, with TRBD1 matching 12 bases. V lost 5 bases to trimming and J lost 7 bases; unmatched junction nucleotides: 5. The CDR3 is made up of 15 amino acids. The V gene's germline CDR1 is MNHEY and CDR2 SVGAGI. The CDR3 region has the DNA TGTGCCAGCAGTAGCGGGACAGGGGGCGGTGAAAAACTGTTTTTT. It codes for CASSSGTGGGEKLFF.

This chain links TRBV7-3 with TRBJ1-1; D possibly corresponds to TRBD1 (5 bases). The CDR3 consists of 13 residues. The V and J ends lost 5 bases and 5 bases respectively, with 12 bases between them. The V gene's germline CDR1 is SGHTA and CDR2 FQGTGA. The DNA of the CDR3 is TGTGCCAGCAGCCAACGGGGGAGGACTGAAGCTTTCTTT. Protein sequence: CASSQRGRTEAFF. Filled out from reference TRBV7-3 and TRBJ1-1, the complete variable domain reads GAGVSQTPSNKVTEKGKYVELRCDPISGHTALYWYRQSLGQGPEFLIYFQGTGAADDSGLPNDRFFAVRPEGSVSTLKIQRTERGDSAVYLCASSQRGRTEAFFGQGTRLTVV.

This clone was observed once. The chain uses TRBV19 and TRBJ2-5; 7 bases agree with TRBD2. The germline CDR1 and CDR2 sequences are LNHDA and SQIVND (reference sequence). This CDR3 region has 16 residues. The V gene end was trimmed by 0 bases and the J gene end by 4 bases; junction bases not matched to a gene: 8. This CDR3 reads CASSIDGRGKGETQYF. CDR3 sequence (DNA): TGTGCCAGTAGTATAGATGGGAGGGGAAAGGGAGAGACCCAGTACTTC.

This chain uses TRBV7-2 with TRBJ1-5, with 12 bases lining up with TRBD1. The CDR3 extends over 17 amino acids. Germline V gives CDR1 SGHTA, CDR2 FQGNSA. V gave up 5 bases and J gave up 6 bases; unmatched junction bases: 11. Here the CDR3 reads CASSLGGTGGFFQPQHF. The CDR3 DNA sequence: TGTGCCAGCAGCCTGGGTGGGACAGGGGGCTTTTTTCAGCCCCAGCATTTT.

The chain is built from TRBV7-9 and TRBJ2-1; possible D gene TRBD1, 6 bases. The CDR3 totals 16 residues. Trimming removed 5 bases from V and 2 bases from J, with 16 bases in between. From germline, CDR1 is SEHNR and CDR2 FQNEAQ (reference sequence). CDR3 protein: CASSPSGTLAYNEQFF. The CDR3 DNA is TGTGCCAGCAGCCCCTCCGGGACACTAGCCTACAATGAGCAGTTCTTC.